The text below deals with one T cell receptor beta chain. These data belong to a study of shared clonotypes between healthy human individuals. Positively selected for CCR7, the CD45RO-negative cells used as naive CD8 cells excluded terminally differentiated effector memory CD45RA+ cells. None of the donors, who were healthy HIV-negative adults, had recently had acute infections or vaccinations. Clones were read by immunoSEQ multiplex PCR, and TCRdb kept only the in-frame ones, dropping some. The table includes 2 million to 2.5 million clones, around 96% detected once. CDR3 size: 13 residues. Germline V CDR1 and CDR2: LNHDA, SQIVND (reference sequence). With 8 bases clipped from V and 7 bases from J, the junction kept 4 bases outside the gene matches.

This chain uses TRBV19 with TRBJ1-6; 8 nucleotides line up with TRBD1. The source is a man aged 18 to 35 in good health. The sequenced sample consisted of naive CD8+ T cells sorted from blood. The CDR3 loop is CASDRGGNSPLHF. DNA for the CDR3: TGTGCCAGTGACAGGGGAGGGAATTCACCCCTCCACTTT.